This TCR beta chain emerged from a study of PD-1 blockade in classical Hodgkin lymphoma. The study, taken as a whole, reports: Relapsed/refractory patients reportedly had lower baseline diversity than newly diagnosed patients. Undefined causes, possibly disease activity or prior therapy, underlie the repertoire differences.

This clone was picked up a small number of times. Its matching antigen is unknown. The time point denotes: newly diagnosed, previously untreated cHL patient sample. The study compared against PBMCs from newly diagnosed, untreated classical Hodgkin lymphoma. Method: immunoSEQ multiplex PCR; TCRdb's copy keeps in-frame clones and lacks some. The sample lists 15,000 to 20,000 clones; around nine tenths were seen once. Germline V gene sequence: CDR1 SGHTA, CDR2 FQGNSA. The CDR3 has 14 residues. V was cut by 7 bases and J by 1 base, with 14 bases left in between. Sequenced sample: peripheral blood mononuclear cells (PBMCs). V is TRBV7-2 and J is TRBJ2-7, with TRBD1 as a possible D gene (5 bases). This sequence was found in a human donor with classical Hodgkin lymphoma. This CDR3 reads CASTNNRQSYEQYF. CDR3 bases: TGTGCCAGCACCAACAACCGACAGTCCTACGAGCAGTACTTC. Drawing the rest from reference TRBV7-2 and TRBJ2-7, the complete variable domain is GAGVSQSPSNKVTEKGKDVELRCDPISGHTALYWYRQSLGQGLEFLIYFQGNSAPDKSGLPSDRFSAERTGGSVSTLTIQRTQQEDSAVYLCASTNNRQSYEQYFGPGTRLTVT.